This T cell receptor (beta chain) was captured in a study of tumor and adjacent non-tumor tissue in lung cancer. Study summary: Aged about 30 to 76 years, patients included under 13 men and a few women with stage I to III disease.

This CDR3 comprises 14 residues. The germline V gene has CDR1 MNHNY and CDR2 SVGAGI (reference sequence). TCRbeta libraries were built with three rounds of nested PCR, modified from ARM-PCR. MiXCR, run by TCRdb on the multiplex PCR reads, gives a single entry per CDR3 protein. Of approximately 120,000 distinct CDR3 sequences in the sample, more than 70% were seen once. The study's findings and limits: Higher tumor TCR diversity was associated with shorter survival.

No cell sorting was done before RNA was extracted from the tissue. Newly diagnosed lung cancer patients had thoracic surgery in China, August–November 2014, without prior chemotherapy. Concerning this clonotype itself: Its antigen is not identified. A much larger clone differs by one base, so this may be a read error.

The source is an older woman with non-small cell lung cancer. This chain links TRBV6-6 with TRBJ1-1; no reliable D call. Specimen: lung tumor tissue. The chain's CDR3 is CASSYGPGSGETFF. CDR3 nucleotide sequence: TGTGCCAGCAGTTACGGGCCCGGGAGTGGTGAAACTTTCTTT.